Listed here are 16 T cell receptor beta chains from one sample, sequenced in a study of shared clonotypes between healthy human individuals. The protocol was immunoSEQ multiplex PCR, while the TCRdb copy is restricted to in-frame clones and leaves out a portion. The table has about 92,000 clones, about half seen once. Sample: PBMCs. The origin of the receptors is a woman aged 40 to 49 in good health. Some clones in this sample may be carry-over from other donors' samples.

This clone was observed many times. The chain links TRBV29-1 to TRBJ2-1, with TRBD2 matching over 7 bases. The CDR3 has 12 amino acids. Germline lookup yields CDR1 SQVTM and CDR2 ANQGSEA. The trim removed 5 bases at V and 5 bases at J, leaving 3 bases unmatched. The CDR3 region is CSVLAADNEQFF. The CDR3 coding sequence is TGCAGCGTTCTAGCGGCAGACAATGAGCAGTTCTTC.

The table lists this clone with a few counts. The chain uses TRBV11-2 and TRBJ1-1; D ambiguous. CDR1 and CDR2 from the germline V gene are SGHAT and FQNNGV. This CDR3 has 15 amino acids. Trimming took 5 bases from V and 10 from J, leaving 23 bases between them. The CDR3 loop is CASSPSGADTWGAFF. The CDR3, as DNA: TGTGCCAGCAGCCCTTCAGGCGCAGACACTTGGGGAGCTTTCTTT.

In this sample, this clone turned up a few times. In this CDR3 the conserved last residue, phenylalanine or tryptophan, is missing, so a read error is likely. The chain joins TRBV2 to TRBJ2-7, with 11 bases that match TRBD2. CDR3 length: 14 amino acids. Germline CDR1 reads SNHLY; CDR2 reads FYNNEI. The ends lost 3 bases at V and 5 bases at J; junction bases unmatched: 3. CDR3 in DNA: TGTGCCAGCAGTGAGGGACTAGCGGTTCACGAGCAGTACTAC. Its protein product is CASSEGLAVHEQYY.

This clone was detected only a few times. The chain carries TRBV18 and TRBJ1-2, with D tentatively TRBD1 (6 bases). The CDR3 contains 15 residues. Germline V lookup: CDR1 KGHSH, CDR2 LQKENI. The ends were cut back, 1 base at V and 3 bases at J, with 12 bases in the middle. CDR3 sequence reads: CASSPRQEQYYGYTF. CDR3 nucleotides: TGTGCCAGCTCACCACGACAGGAACAGTACTATGGCTACACCTTC.

J is TRBJ2-1 and V is TRBV15; 11 bases map to TRBD2. Germline CDR1 reads LNHNV; CDR2 reads YYDKDF (reference sequence). The CDR3 is made up of 15 amino acids. V shed 3 bases and J 10 bases; nucleotides not matched to a gene: 8. For the CDR3, the DNA is TGTGCCACCAGCAGGGGACTAGCGGCAGACAGGGAGCAGTTCTTC. It specifies CATSRGLAADREQFF. Filled out from reference TRBV15 and TRBJ2-1, the complete variable domain reads DAMVIQNPRYQVTQFGKPVTLSCSQTLNHNVMYWYQQKSSQAPKLLFHYYDKDFNNEADTPDNFQSRRPNTSFCFLDIRSPGLGDTAMYLCATSRGLAADREQFFGPGTRLTVL.

Concerning this clone itself: A clone one base away is much larger, so this may be a read error. This specimen includes other DNA sequences encoding the same CDR3. The chain recombines TRBV12-5 with TRBJ2-2; 12 nucleotides line up with TRBD2. Germline V CDR1 and CDR2: LGHNT, FRNRAP. Trimming took 5 bases from V and 5 from J; bases not matched to a gene: 12. The CDR3 extends over 18 amino acids. CDR3 sequence: CASGPRLAGALGTGELFF. In DNA, the CDR3 is TGTGCTAGTGGTCCTCGACTAGCGGGAGCATTGGGTACCGGGGAGCTGTTTTTT.

The chain links TRBV30 to TRBJ2-7; TRBD1 matches at 8 bases. V trimming: 4 bases; J trimming: 4 bases; junction bases outside the gene matches: 12. Germline loops: CDR1 GTSNPN, CDR2 SVGIG (reference sequence). The CDR3 runs to 15 residues. The chain's CDR3 is CAWISLQGAFYEQYF. The CDR3 DNA sequence: TGTGCCTGGATATCCCTGCAGGGGGCTTTTTACGAGCAGTACTTC.

The chain carries TRBV11-3 and TRBJ2-5; maybe TRBD2 (6 bases). The germline CDR1 and CDR2 sequences are SGHNT and YENEEA. V lost 4 bases to trimming and J lost 5 bases, with 11 bases between them. CDR3 size: 13 residues. The CDR3: CASSYLASETQYF. CDR3 coding DNA: TGTGCCAGCAGCTATCTAGCGTCGGAGACCCAGTACTTC. Full variable domain (missing parts from reference TRBV11-3 and TRBJ2-5): EAGVVQSPRYKIIEKKQPVAFWCNPISGHNTLYWYLQNLGQGPELLIRYENEEAVDDSQLPKDRFSAERLKGVDSTLKIQPAELGDSAVYLCASSYLASETQYFGPGTRLLVL.

This clone came up many times. The chain couples TRBV19 to TRBJ2-7; TRBD2 matches at 14 bases. The germline gives CDR1 LNHDA, CDR2 SQIVND (reference sequence). J was trimmed by 5 bases and V by 1 base; bases with no gene match: 1. The CDR3 consists of 15 residues. In DNA, the CDR3 is TGTGCCAGTAGTATAGGGACTAGCGGGAGGAACGAGCAGTACTTC. It encodes CASSIGTSGRNEQYF.

The V call is TRBV7-9, the J call TRBJ2-3; D remains ambiguous. V dropped 5 bases and J dropped 4 bases, with 7 bases sitting between them. Germline CDR1 SEHNR, CDR2 FQNEAQ (reference sequence). The CDR3 loop spans 12 amino acids. CDR3 protein: CASSPSPDTQYF. The CDR3 DNA reads as TGTGCCAGCAGCCCATCGCCAGATACGCAGTATTTT. Using reference TRBV7-9 and TRBJ2-3 for the parts outside the CDR3, the full variable domain is DTGVSQNPRHKITKRGQNVTFRCDPISEHNRLYWYRQTLGQGPEFLTYFQNEAQLEKSRLLSDRFSAERPKGSFSTLEIQRTEQGDSAMYLCASSPSPDTQYFGPGTRLTVL.

This clone was seen once. The V call is TRBV7-9, the J call TRBJ2-7; D tentatively fits TRBD1 or TRBD2 (6 bases each). Germline V lookup: CDR1 SEHNR, CDR2 FQNEAQ (reference sequence). This CDR3 comprises 13 residues. Trimming shortened V by 5 bases and J by 5 bases, and 13 bases separated the two germline ends. CDR3 nucleotide sequence: TGTGCCAGCAGCCCCCGGGGGCCCCACGAGCAGTACTTC. It translates to CASSPRGPHEQYF.

This clone was seen only once. The chain links TRBV7-2 to TRBJ2-5, with 8 bases matching TRBD1. J lost 1 base, V lost 5 bases, and 6 bases had no gene match. Germline CDR1 is SGHTA and CDR2 is FQGNSA. The CDR3 totals 15 residues. The CDR3 DNA reads as TGTGCCAGCAGCCGTTCGACAGGGGTCCAAGAGACCCAGTACTTC. Its protein is CASSRSTGVQETQYF.

At least ten counts were recorded for this clone. The J gene is TRBJ2-5, the V gene TRBV5-1; 8 nucleotides line up with TRBD1. This CDR3 is 14 amino acids long. Losses at the gene ends were 7 bases for V and 3 bases for J; bases not matched to a gene: 8. Germline V gene data show CDR1 as SGHRS and CDR2 as YFSETQ. CDR3 region: CASCQGAQEETQYF. CDR3 DNA: TGCGCCAGCTGCCAGGGGGCTCAGGAAGAGACCCAGTACTTC.

The V gene is TRBV25-1, the J gene TRBJ2-7, with a tentative D call TRBD2 (6 bases). Trimming took off 1 base at V and 6 bases at J, with 13 bases between the two ends. CDR3 length equals 14 residues. CDR1 is MGHDK, CDR2 SYGVNS, per germline. The CDR3 bases are TGTGCCAGCAGTGAATTCGGACGGAGGGGCGAGCAGTACTTC. As protein: CASSEFGRRGEQYF.

The rearrangement joins TRBV7-9 to TRBJ1-2, with a tentative D call TRBD1 (5 bases). Per germline, CDR1 SEHNR and CDR2 FQNEAQ (reference sequence). V shed 4 bases and J shed 7 bases, with 22 bases lying between them. This CDR3 region has 16 residues. Here the CDR3 DNA reads TGTGCCAGCAGCTGGGGAGGGGTGTGGGCAGCGGTTGGCTACACCTTC. This codes for CASSWGGVWAAVGYTF.

Worth noting for this clone: This may come from a read error, since a much larger clone is one base off. CDR3 nucleotides: TGTGCCAGCAGTTTGACTGGCGGCGGTACGCAGTATTTT. It translates to CASSLTGGGTQYF. The V gene is TRBV27, the J gene TRBJ2-3; unclear D gene. V was trimmed by 3 bases and J by 8 bases, leaving 12 bases between them. The CDR3 extends over 13 amino acids. Germline CDR1 and CDR2: MNHEY and SMNVEV (reference sequence).